This TCR beta chain was retrieved from a study of T cells after yellow fever vaccination. Turning to the study itself: Fractions containing few cells were prepared with SMART-Seq v4 Ultra Low Input. Broader study findings: The appearance of a small share of clonotypes in both CD4 and CD8 compartments was observed. Clones from primary vaccination mostly reappeared after the booster (about 97% CD4, roughly 87% CD8).

TCR cDNA was made by 5'RACE template switching, adding a universal primer site and UMIs. TCRdb re-analysed the 5' RACE reads in MiXCR, keeping a single row per CDR3 protein. Among 110,000 to 150,000 distinct CDR3 sequences listed, less than 8.5% were seen once. J was trimmed by 3 bases and V by 4 bases; bases with no gene match: 11. Per the germline V gene, CDR1 is ENHRY and CDR2 is SYGVKD. The CDR3 runs to 18 residues. This clonotype was seen ten or more times. Antigen specificity is unknown. Specimen: CD4+ T cells sorted from PBMCs, collected 10 days after the yellow fever booster vaccination. The chain employs TRBV10-3 and TRBJ2-2; TRBD2 matches at 10 bases. The receptor comes from a young man who received the YFV17D yellow fever vaccine. The CDR3 sequence is CAISALERAGGYTGELFF. CDR3 coding DNA: TGTGCCATCAGTGCTCTTGAGAGAGCGGGAGGGTACACCGGGGAGCTGTTTTTT.